This T cell receptor beta chain was identified during a study of blood T cell repertoires in COVID-19. Study information: The United States, Italy and Spain supplied acute and convalescent COVID-19 samples. PBMCs, B-cell-depleted T cells, or T cells were the source of the cDNA or gDNA that made up the material.

Generated by immunoSEQ multiplex PCR, the TCRdb table keeps only in-frame clones and is missing some. The sample consists of about 300,000 clones, around 82% of them appearing once. The sample was peripheral blood. The receptor's source is a woman aged 45 to 65 with acute or convalescent COVID-19.

The CDR3 DNA reads as TGTGCCAGCAGCCAAGACCCAGGAGCGGGGGACTATGGCTACACCTTC. The encoded protein is CASSQDPGAGDYGYTF. The chain uses TRBV4-2 and TRBJ1-2; a possible D gene is TRBD1 (5 bases). Germline CDR1 LGHNA, CDR2 YNFKEQ. V was clipped by 0 bases and J by 3 bases, with 14 bases between them. The CDR3 sequence is 16 residues long.